Below, one T cell receptor (beta chain) is given with its context. These data come from a study of blood T cell repertoires in COVID-19. As for the study in general: Whether acute or convalescent, the COVID-19 samples came from the United States, Italy and Spain. PBMCs, B-cell-depleted T cells, or T cells provided the cDNA or gDNA that made up the material.

J gave up 6 bases and V 5 bases, and 10 bases lay outside the gene matches. This CDR3 is built from 17 residues. Germline values: CDR1 SGHAT, CDR2 FQNNGV. Methods used by the authors: Reference gene primer amplification in the assay estimated nucleated cell counts. The repertoire was sequenced with immunoSEQ multiplex PCR; TCRdb's copy has only in-frame clones and lacks some. For V, J and clone size, that table is used; D and trimming come from the DNA. The table lists approximately 100,000 clones, about 89% of them singletons, with approximately 15% in the top ten. This sequence originates from a man in his fifties or sixties with acute or convalescent COVID-19. Specimen: peripheral blood. The V gene is TRBV11-2, the J gene TRBJ2-3, with 14 nucleotides matching TRBD2. CDR3 residues: CASSPGLAGAAVDTQYF. In DNA, the CDR3 is TGTGCCAGCAGCCCGGGACTAGCGGGGGCGGCGGTGGATACGCAGTATTTT. Using reference TRBV11-2 and TRBJ2-3 for the parts outside the CDR3, the full variable domain is EAGVAQSPRYKIIEKRQSVAFWCNPISGHATLYWYQQILGQGPKLLIQFQNNGVVDDSQLPKDRFSAERLKGVDSTLKIQPAKLEDSAVYLCASSPGLAGAAVDTQYFGPGTRLTVL.